The clone carrying this T cell receptor (beta chain) appeared once. The antigen remains undetermined. This specimen belongs to a study of T-cell memory formation after mild COVID-19. Study-wide results and limits: Second-wave clones that peaked on day 37 lacked confirmed SARS-CoV-2 specificity. Of the contracting clones, CD4+ ones lay mainly in CM and EM, and CD8+ ones in EMRA.

V lost 3 bases to trimming and J lost 1 base; unmatched junction nucleotides: 5. CDR1 SQVTM and CDR2 ANQGSEA come from the germline V gene. There are 15 residues in the CDR3. A single record per CDR3 protein comes from TCRdb applying MiXCR to the 5' RACE reads. The repertoire has 190,000 or so distinct CDR3 sequences, around 30% of them found once; the top ten carry over 10%. The sample consisted of PBMCs or a T cell subset sorted from them (not recorded which). This receptor was identified in an adult woman who had mild COVID-19 (a few samples of this study predate the infection). Cell type and time point are not known. The chain couples TRBV29-1 to TRBJ2-1; 8 nucleotides match TRBD2. The CDR3 protein is CSVDLSGSSYNEQFF. DNA for the CDR3: TGCAGCGTTGACCTCAGCGGGAGTTCCTACAATGAGCAGTTCTTC.